This T cell receptor beta chain was profiled in a study of blood T cell repertoires in COVID-19. Trimming removed 3 bases from V and 3 bases from J; junction bases left unmatched: 13. Germline CDR1 reads SGHVS; CDR2 reads FQNEAQ. The CDR3 spans 18 residues. Sequenced by immunoSEQ multiplex PCR; TCRdb stores in-frame clones only, minus some. The table has roughly 90,000 clones, 80% seen once. The chain links TRBV7-8 to TRBJ1-5, with TRBD1 matching over 8 bases. This clonotype was sampled from a woman between 65 and 79 years old with acute or convalescent COVID-19. Sequencing used peripheral blood. Here the CDR3 reads CASSLYRGIGSNNQPQHF. The CDR3 DNA is TGTGCCAGCAGCTTGTACAGGGGGATAGGTAGCAACAATCAGCCCCAGCATTTT.